Reported below is one TCR beta chain. Antigen specificity is unknown. One end of the junction does not line up with germline, which may come from a read error. The germline V gene encodes CDR1 MNHEY and CDR2 SVGAGI. The CDR3 has 14 amino acids. This entry comes from a study of tumor and adjacent non-tumor tissue in lung cancer. Turning to the study itself: The cohort had 12 adenocarcinoma, a couple of squamous cell and 1 small cell patients. Aged roughly 30 to 76 years, patients included nine to eleven men and 4 to 6 women with stage I to III disease. Each sample yielded around 4 million productive TCRbeta reads on average.

No cell sorting was done before RNA was extracted from the tissue. Three rounds of nested PCR, following a modified ARM-PCR protocol, produced the TCRbeta library. Using its own MiXCR run on the multiplex PCR reads, TCRdb lists one record per CDR3 protein. This sample carries over 85,000 distinct CDR3 sequences, 75% to 90% of them seen once, and the ten largest clones take more than 20%. Study-wide findings and caveats: Top 100 clones took a larger repertoire share in normal lung.

The sequencing sample was made of lung tumor tissue. V and J are TRBV6-5 and TRBJ1-1; 7 bases match TRBD1. The receptor was derived from a man aged 65 to 85 with non-small cell lung cancer. CDR3 DNA: TGTGGCAGCAGCTGGACAGGCTTGAACACTGAAGCTTCCTTT. Encoded protein: CGSSWTGLNTEASF.